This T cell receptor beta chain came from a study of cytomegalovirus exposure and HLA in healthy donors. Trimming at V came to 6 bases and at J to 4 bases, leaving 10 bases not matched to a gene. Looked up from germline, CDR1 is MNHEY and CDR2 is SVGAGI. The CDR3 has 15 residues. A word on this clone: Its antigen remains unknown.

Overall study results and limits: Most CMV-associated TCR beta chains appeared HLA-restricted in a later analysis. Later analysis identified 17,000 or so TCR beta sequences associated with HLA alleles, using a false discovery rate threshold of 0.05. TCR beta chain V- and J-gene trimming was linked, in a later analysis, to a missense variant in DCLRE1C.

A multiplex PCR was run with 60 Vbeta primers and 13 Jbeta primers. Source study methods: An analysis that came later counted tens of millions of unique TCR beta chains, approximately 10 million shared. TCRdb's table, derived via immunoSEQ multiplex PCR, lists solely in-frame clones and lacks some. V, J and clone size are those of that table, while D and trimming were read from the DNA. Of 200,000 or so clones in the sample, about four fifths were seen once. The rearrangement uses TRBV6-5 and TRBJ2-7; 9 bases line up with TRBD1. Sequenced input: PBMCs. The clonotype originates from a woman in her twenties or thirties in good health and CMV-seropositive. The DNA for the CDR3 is TGTGCCAGCAGACCAACCGGGACAGGGAAATACGAGCAGTACTTC. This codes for CASRPTGTGKYEQYF.